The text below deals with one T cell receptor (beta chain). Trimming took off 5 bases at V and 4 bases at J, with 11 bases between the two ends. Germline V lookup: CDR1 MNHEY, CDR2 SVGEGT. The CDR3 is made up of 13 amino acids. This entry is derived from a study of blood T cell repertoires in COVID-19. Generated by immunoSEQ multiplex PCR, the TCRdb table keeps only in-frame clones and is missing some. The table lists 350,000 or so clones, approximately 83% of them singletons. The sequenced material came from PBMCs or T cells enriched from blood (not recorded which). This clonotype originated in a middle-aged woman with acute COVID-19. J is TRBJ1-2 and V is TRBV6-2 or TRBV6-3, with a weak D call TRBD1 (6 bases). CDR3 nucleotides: TGTGCCAGCAGTAGGGGGTCCCTCTATGGCTACACCTTC. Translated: CASSRGSLYGYTF.